A selection of T cell receptor beta chains follows, all from one sample in a study of CD8 T cells in ankylosing spondylitis. Each CDR3 protein gets one entry after TCRdb re-called the 5' RACE reads with MiXCR. The sample lists 750,000 to 850,000 distinct CDR3 sequences; roughly 12% were seen once. The material sequenced was blood, either unsorted or a sorted T cell fraction (not recorded which). The origin of the receptors is a male donor with ankylosing spondylitis. Both conserved end residues are part of each CDR3.

j_call v_call cdr3_length cdr3_aa
TRBJ2-2 TRBV4-3 17 CASSPRYWTANTGELFF
TRBJ2-1 TRBV19 17 CASSMRQGTRSYNEQFF
TRBJ2-1 TRBV7-8 16 CASSLAGTSGINEQFF
TRBJ1-1 TRBV29-1 10 CSVEVAEAFF
TRBJ2-7 TRBV18 13 CASSPDRESEQYF
TRBJ1-1 TRBV20-1 15 CSARNRLDGTTEAFF
TRBJ2-7 TRBV18 13 CASSPRSRYEQYF
TRBJ2-7 TRBV14 16 CASSQEGLADLYEQYF
TRBJ2-1 TRBV7-2 16 CASRDRRLAGYNEQFF
TRBJ2-2 TRBV10-2 14 CASSESSFWGELFF
TRBJ2-1 TRBV20-1 14 CSAPEQGFYNEQFF
TRBJ1-2 TRBV29-1 12 CSGGHGSYGYTF
TRBJ1-2 TRBV5-5 15 CASSFLGQGNYGYTF
TRBJ1-6 TRBV5-6 17 CASRTHRDRDRNSPLHF
TRBJ1-2 TRBV19 14 CASTLTGTNYGYTF
TRBJ1-2 TRBV3-1 13 CASSQEGPYGYTF
TRBJ2-3 TRBV5-1 16 CASSPLWRAGTDTQYF
TRBJ1-1 TRBV20-1 13 CSARAAPNTEAFF
TRBJ2-5 TRBV20-1 13 CSAIYSGRQTQYF
TRBJ2-1 TRBV6-1 15 CASSPTSGTFNEQFF
TRBJ1-2 TRBV7-2 15 CASSPSPRQGKGYTF
TRBJ2-7 TRBV20-1 12 CSAPGHSYEQYF
TRBJ1-1 TRBV7-2 15 CASSLAQGMETEAFF
TRBJ2-5 TRBV6-5 17 CASSYANHRDPQETQYF
TRBJ2-3 TRBV9 14 CASGRDTLRDTQYF
TRBJ2-1 TRBV20-1 15 CSAPLAGGRSNEQFF
TRBJ1-2 TRBV15 16 CATSRDRRAGPYGYTF
TRBJ2-1 TRBV20-1 16 CSARGGLAGGGGEQFF
TRBJ1-2 TRBV12-3/TRBV12-4 15 CASIPWGQGGYGYTF
TRBJ2-5 TRBV28 16 CASSLGGLGAQETQYF
TRBJ2-2 TRBV27 18 CASSPTGLAGGPAGELFF
TRBJ2-1 TRBV7-9 17 CASSTLSPSSSYNEQFF
TRBJ2-1 TRBV5-1 16 CASRYGLAGSYNEQFF
TRBJ1-1 TRBV20-1 12 CSASSDRDEAFF
TRBJ2-5 TRBV20-1 15 CSARSVGGLWETQYF
TRBJ2-1 TRBV4-1 16 CASSQAGGSHYNEQFF
TRBJ2-1 TRBV6-2/TRBV6-3 15 CASSYLRQVYNEQFF
TRBJ2-1 TRBV4-3 15 CASSPLQGGGNEQFF
TRBJ1-1 TRBV10-3 15 CAISAGQGPNTEAFF
TRBJ1-2 TRBV4-2 14 CASSHGTAGYGYTF
TRBJ1-1 TRBV4-2 14 CASSHPQGVTEAFF
TRBJ1-5 TRBV5-6 14 CASSLYDRNQPQHF
TRBJ2-2 TRBV10-3 14 CAITHRTDTGELFF
TRBJ1-4 TRBV3-1 12 CASSHRGLKLFF
TRBJ2-7 TRBV5-1 15 CASSLVGREQFEQYF
TRBJ1-1 TRBV20-1 14 CSASGRTGNTEAFF
TRBJ1-1 TRBV15 13 CATSTNLNTEAFF
TRBJ1-5 TRBV30 13 CAWGRYSNQPQHF
TRBJ2-1 TRBV14 11 CASSYMTEQFF
TRBJ1-2 TRBV25-1 15 CASSDLNPGGEGYTF
TRBJ2-6 TRBV5-6 15 CASSLQGAGANVLTF
TRBJ2-3 TRBV20-1 18 CSAGRGLAGPETTDTQYF